This T cell receptor beta chain was sequenced in a study of long-term antiretroviral therapy in people with HIV. General study results and limits: Clones expanded before ART dominated the repertoire at all time points. With ART, diversity went up but was still lower than in transplant donor controls.

Turning to this clone: Its antigen is not identified.

immunoSEQ v3.0 was run at survey level. Sequencing was performed with immunoSEQ multiplex PCR; in TCRdb, only in-frame clones are kept and a portion is missing. The sample has 20,000 to 30,000 clones, around 85% seen once; the top ten hold approximately 10%. This CDR3 contains 15 residues. V shed 2 bases and J 7 bases; nucleotides not matched to a gene: 5. Germline CDR1 MNHNS, CDR2 SASEGT. The genes are TRBV6-1 and TRBJ1-6; TRBD1 agrees at 7 bases. Sequencing used unsorted PBMCs, obtained 2.3 years after starting antiretroviral therapy. The clonotype comes from a man aged 35 to 55 with HIV. The CDR3 region has the DNA TGTGCCAGCAGTGAAAAGACAGGGTTAAATTCACCCCTCCACTTT. Translation gives CASSEKTGLNSPLHF.